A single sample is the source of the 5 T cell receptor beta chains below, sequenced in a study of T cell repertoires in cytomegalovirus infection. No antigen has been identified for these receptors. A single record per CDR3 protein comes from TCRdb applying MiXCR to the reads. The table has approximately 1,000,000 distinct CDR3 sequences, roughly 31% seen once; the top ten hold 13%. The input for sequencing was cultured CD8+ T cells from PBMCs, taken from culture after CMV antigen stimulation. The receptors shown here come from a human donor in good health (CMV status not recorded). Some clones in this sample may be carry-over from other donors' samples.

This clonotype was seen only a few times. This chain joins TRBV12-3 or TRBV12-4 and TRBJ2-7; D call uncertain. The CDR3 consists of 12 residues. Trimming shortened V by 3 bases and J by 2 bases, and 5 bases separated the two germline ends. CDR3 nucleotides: TGTGCCAGCAGTTTTCTTCCCTACGAGCAGTACTTC. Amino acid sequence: CASSFLPYEQYF.

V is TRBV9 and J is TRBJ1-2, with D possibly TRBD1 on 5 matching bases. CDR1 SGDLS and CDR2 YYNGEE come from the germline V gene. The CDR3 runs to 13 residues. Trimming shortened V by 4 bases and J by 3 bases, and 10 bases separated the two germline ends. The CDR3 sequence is CASSRGSDYGYTF. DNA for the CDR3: TGTGCCAGCAGCAGGGGAAGTGACTATGGCTACACCTTC.

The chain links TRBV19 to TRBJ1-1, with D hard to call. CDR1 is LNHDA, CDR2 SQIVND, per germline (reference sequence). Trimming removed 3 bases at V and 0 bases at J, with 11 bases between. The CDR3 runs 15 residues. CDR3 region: CASSIRATMNTEAFF. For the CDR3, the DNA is TGTGCCAGTAGTATTAGGGCTACAATGAACACTGAAGCTTTCTTT.

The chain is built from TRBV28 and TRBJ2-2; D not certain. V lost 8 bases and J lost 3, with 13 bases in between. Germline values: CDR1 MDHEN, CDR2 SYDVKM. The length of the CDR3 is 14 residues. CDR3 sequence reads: CASSTERYTGELFF. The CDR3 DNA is TGTGCCAGCTCGACGGAGAGGTACACCGGGGAGCTGTTTTTT.

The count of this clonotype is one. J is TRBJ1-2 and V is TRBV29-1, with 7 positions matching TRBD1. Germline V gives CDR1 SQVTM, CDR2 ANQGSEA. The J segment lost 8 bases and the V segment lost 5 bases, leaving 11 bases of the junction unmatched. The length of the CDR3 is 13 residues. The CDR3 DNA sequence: TGCAGCGTTACCCTCGGGACAGCGAGCGGCTACACCTTC. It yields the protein CSVTLGTASGYTF.